The 29 T cell receptor beta chains presented below share a single source sample, sequenced in a study of Graves' ophthalmopathy and Graves' hyperthyroidism (dated by TCRdb to 2017 to 2018). Sequenced using an Illumina HiSeq 2000. TCR beta CDR3 regions were amplified from RNA transcripts for repertoire sequencing. A first-round RT-PCR used HTBI primers with the Qiagen OneStep RT-PCR kit, followed by a second-round multiplex PCR, size selection and purification. TCRdb itself trimmed the public reads at Q25 with fastp, ran MiXCR and retained productive beta chains. Rows merge per CDR3 protein into single entries with the most common DNA and genes. The sample table records 600,000 to 700,000 distinct CDR3 sequences; over 40% of these occur just once. Together, the top ten hold over 2.5% of the sample. Sequenced input: peripheral blood. The receptors derive from an adult man with Graves' ophthalmopathy.

This clonotype was counted ten times or more. V is TRBV7-2 and J is TRBJ2-7; D gene ambiguous. The V gene lost 0 bases and the J gene lost 2 bases, with 8 bases spanning the gap. The CDR3 runs 14 residues. Per the germline V gene, CDR1 is SGHTA and CDR2 is FQGNSA. In DNA form, the CDR3 reads TGTGCCAGCAGCTTAGCGATAAAACCCTACGAGCAGTACTTC. It specifies CASSLAIKPYEQYF.

This clonotype was observed a single time. The V and J genes are TRBV10-3 and TRBJ1-6; D call uncertain. Trimming took 2 bases from V and 5 from J, leaving 7 bases between them. Germline values: CDR1 ENHRY, CDR2 SYGVKD. This CDR3 contains 14 residues. The CDR3 DNA follows: TGTGCCATCAGTGAGCACAGAGATAATTCACCCCTCCACTTT. Translating it yields CAISEHRDNSPLHF.

This clonotype occurred a few times. At one end, the junction sequence differs from germline, possibly due to a read error. The chain has TRBV10-3 and TRBJ1-6; a possible D gene is TRBD1 (5 bases). Germline V gives CDR1 ENHRY, CDR2 SYGVKD. The CDR3 is made up of 16 amino acids. CDR3 protein: CASSPDRRLTNSPLHF. The CDR3 bases are TGTGCCAGCAGTCCTGACAGAAGACTGACTAATTCACCCCTCCACTTT.

The V gene is TRBV24-1, the J gene TRBJ2-5; 7 nucleotides align to TRBD2. Germline V CDR1 and CDR2: KGHDR, SFDVKD. This CDR3 comprises 15 residues. The V gene end was trimmed by 6 bases and the J gene end by 1 base; junction bases not matched to a gene: 7. The CDR3 is CATSHGSGGQETQYF. CDR3 coding DNA: TGTGCCACCAGTCACGGGTCGGGAGGCCAAGAGACCCAGTACTTC.

This clonotype was counted ten times or more. The gene calls are TRBV11-3 and TRBJ1-6, with 10 bases that match TRBD1. There are 14 residues in the CDR3. CDR1 and CDR2 from the germline V gene are SGHNT and YENEEA. V shed 8 bases, J shed 7 bases, and the junction held 5 bases outside the gene matches. The CDR3 nucleotides are TGTGCCAGCGGGCAGGACAGGGGGAATTCACCCCTCCACTTT. It translates to CASGQDRGNSPLHF.

The table lists this clonotype with a few counts. The chain employs TRBV4-1 and TRBJ1-2; TRBD1 matches at 12 bases. The ends lost 4 bases at V and 5 bases at J; junction bases unmatched: 2. CDR3 length equals 14 residues. Per germline, CDR1 MGHRA and CDR2 YSYEKL. The CDR3 loop reads CASSRGQGAYGYTF. Written as DNA, the CDR3 is TGCGCCAGCAGCCGGGGACAGGGGGCTTATGGCTACACCTTC.

V usage is TRBV7-3 and J usage is TRBJ2-5; TRBD2 matches 11 bases. The CDR3 length is 15 residues. J lost 14 bases, V lost 2 bases, and 13 bases had no gene match. Germline V lookup: CDR1 SGHTA, CDR2 FQGTGA. DNA of the CDR3: TGTGCCAGCAGCTTAGTCAGGCTAGCGGGAGGCCCGACCTACTTC. It is translated as CASSLVRLAGGPTYF.

There are many counts of this clonotype. V is TRBV9 and J is TRBJ2-7; D remains unclear. This CDR3 is built from 15 residues. Trimming left V 0 bases short and J 0 bases short, with 10 bases between. CDR1 is SGDLS and CDR2 is YYNGEE in the germline V gene. CDR3 residues: CASSVGVVNSYEQYF. In nucleotides, the CDR3 is TGTGCCAGCAGCGTAGGGGTGGTTAACTCCTACGAGCAGTACTTC.

With respect to this clonotype: The junction departs from the called germline gene at one end, perhaps through a read error. The chain recombines TRBV10-3 with TRBJ1-6; a weak D match, TRBD1 (5 bases). The CDR3 is made up of 17 amino acids. From germline, CDR1 is ENHRY and CDR2 SYGVKD. The CDR3 protein is CASSYFAGPIDNSPLHF. The CDR3 region has the DNA TGTGCCAGCAGTTATTTTGCAGGGCCAATTGATAATTCACCCCTCCACTTT.

This chain links TRBV25-1 with TRBJ1-2, with TRBD1 matching over 7 bases. After removal of 11 bases from V and 4 bases from J, the junction contained 13 bases not matched to a gene. The germline V gene encodes CDR1 MGHDK and CDR2 SYGVNS. The CDR3 has 14 residues. CDR3 protein: CAWSDGTEIYGYTF. The CDR3, as DNA: TGTGCCTGGAGTGACGGGACAGAAATCTATGGCTACACCTTC.

This rearrangement joins TRBV2 to TRBJ2-2, with TRBD2 matching 9 bases. This CDR3 contains 17 residues. Germline V gene sequence: CDR1 SNHLY, CDR2 FYNNEI. V lost 2 bases and J lost 3; bases outside the gene matches: 7. The CDR3 coding sequence is TGTGCCAGCAGTGAACGGGAGACTAGCGGCTACACCGGGGAGCTGTTTTTT. Encoded protein: CASSERETSGYTGELFF.

The CDR3 is CASSQDWKQPQHF. Written as DNA, the CDR3 is TGCGCCAGCAGCCAAGATTGGAAGCAGCCCCAGCATTTT. The V call is TRBV4-1, the J call TRBJ1-5, with no clear D. The CDR3 spans 13 residues. Germline V gene lookup returns CDR1 MGHRA and CDR2 YSYEKL. The ends were cut back, 0 bases at V and 7 bases at J, with 7 bases in the middle.

The V gene is TRBV11-1, the J gene TRBJ2-7; D gene unclear. This CDR3 has 16 residues. Germline CDR1 SGHAT, CDR2 FQDESV (reference sequence). V was pared by 4 bases and J by 6 bases, with 22 bases between. CDR3 in amino acids: CASSSRAGMPYLEQYF. The CDR3 DNA reads as TGTGCCAGCAGCTCTCGGGCTGGCATGCCTTACCTCGAGCAGTACTTC.

The chain couples TRBV19 to TRBJ1-5; D is ambiguous. The CDR3 runs to 18 residues. Germline-derived CDR1 and CDR2 are LNHDA and SQIVND (reference sequence). Between the trimmed V and J ends, which lost 0 bases and 0 bases, there was a span of 15 bases. CDR3 residues: CASSIDVGPSDSNQPQHF. CDR3 bases: TGTGCCAGTAGTATAGATGTCGGGCCCTCCGATAGCAATCAGCCCCAGCATTTT.

In this sample, this clonotype turned up many times. The rearrangement links TRBV24-1 to TRBJ1-5; possibly TRBD1 for D (6 bases). This CDR3 has 14 amino acids. V was clipped by 11 bases and J by 6 bases, with 19 bases between them. Germline loops: CDR1 KGHDR, CDR2 SFDVKD. CDR3 in DNA: TGTGCCAGCCGTCAGGGGCGCGGCACTCAGCCCCAGCATTTT. Its translation: CASRQGRGTQPQHF.

This chain joins TRBV7-1 and TRBJ1-6, with a weak D call TRBD1 (6 bases). TRBV7-1 is annotated as an ORF whose role is uncertain. The V end was cut by 3 bases, the J end by 5 bases, with 14 bases between. The CDR3 sequence is 16 residues long. CDR3 DNA: TGTGCCAGCAGCTCTGGACAGCCATCCCATAATTCACCCCTCCACTTT. Translation: CASSSGQPSHNSPLHF.

This clonotype has more than one count but fewer than ten. This chain links TRBV12-3 or TRBV12-4 with TRBJ2-7; unclear D gene. With 3 bases removed from V and 2 bases from J, the gap between germline ends came to 5 bases. The CDR3 loop spans 12 amino acids. The CDR3 DNA is TGTGCCAGCAGTTTGTACACCTACGAGCAGTACTTC. Its protein product is CASSLYTYEQYF.

J is TRBJ1-6 and V is TRBV30; D possibly corresponds to TRBD1 (6 bases). Trimming pared 1 base from V and 10 bases from J, leaving 14 bases between. Germline-derived CDR1 and CDR2 are GTSNPN and SVGIG (reference sequence). This CDR3 is built from 14 residues. The CDR3 region has the DNA TGTGCCTGGAGTGACCTAGGGGGAGGATCACCCCTCCACTTT. Protein product: CAWSDLGGGSPLHF. Full variable domain (rest looked up from reference TRBV30 and TRBJ1-6): SQTIHQWPATLVQPVGSPLSLECTVEGTSNPNLYWYRQAAGRGLQLLFYSVGIGQISSEVPQNLSASRPQDRQFILSSKKLLLSDSGFYLCAWSDLGGGSPLHFGNGTRLTVT.

This rearrangement joins TRBV20-1 to TRBJ2-6; 10 positions match TRBD2. The CDR3 length is 19 residues. Germline V gene sequence: CDR1 DFQATT, CDR2 SNEGSKA (reference sequence). Trimming at V came to 2 bases and at J to 0 bases, leaving 10 bases not matched to a gene. The CDR3 DNA sequence: TGCAGTGCTAGACTAGCGGGGGACACCGGGGCCTCTGGGGCCAACGTCCTGACTTTC. It is translated as CSARLAGDTGASGANVLTF.

J is TRBJ1-5 and V is TRBV10-3, with 11 nucleotides matching TRBD1. Germline CDR1 reads ENHRY; CDR2 reads SYGVKD. The length of the CDR3 is 14 residues. Trimming at V came to 8 bases and at J to 5 bases, leaving 5 bases not matched to a gene. CDR3 coding DNA: TGTGCCATCGCGGGGACAGGGGGAGATCAGCCCCAGCATTTT. Encoded protein: CAIAGTGGDQPQHF.

This clonotype was recorded only once. This chain connects TRBV7-9 to TRBJ1-2, with D maybe TRBD1 (6 bases). V lost 8 bases to trimming and J lost 12 bases, with 16 bases between them. From germline, CDR1 is SEHNR and CDR2 FQNEAQ (reference sequence). The CDR3 contains 11 residues. The DNA of the CDR3 is TGTGCCAGCGGCACAGGGACTGGAAACACCTTC. This sequence encodes CASGTGTGNTF. The full variable domain, with the rest looked up from reference TRBV7-9 and TRBJ1-2, is DTGVSQNPRHKITKRGQNVTFRCDPISEHNRLYWYRQTLGQGPEFLTYFQNEAQLEKSRLLSDRFSAERPKGSFSTLEIQRTEQGDSAMYLCASGTGTGNTFGSGTRLTVV.

The chain carries TRBV2 and TRBJ1-6, with 7 bases matching TRBD1. Trimming at V came to 6 bases and at J to 7 bases, leaving 9 bases not matched to a gene. The germline V gene encodes CDR1 SNHLY and CDR2 FYNNEI. CDR3 size: 15 residues. The CDR3 protein is CASSPRRQGNSPLHF. The DNA of the CDR3 is TGTGCCAGCAGCCCTAGACGACAGGGAAATTCACCCCTCCACTTT.

This clonotype was recorded at least ten times. V and J are TRBV12-3 or TRBV12-4 and TRBJ1-5; D not resolved. With 6 bases removed from V and 4 bases from J, the gap between germline ends came to 13 bases. This CDR3 comprises 14 residues. This chain's CDR3 is CASSTLIGNQPQHF. DNA for the CDR3: TGTGCCAGCAGCACCCTCATAGGGAATCAGCCCCAGCATTTT.

This clonotype was observed at least ten times. The chain links TRBV5-1 to TRBJ1-6; tentatively, D is TRBD1 (6 bases). With 0 bases removed from V and 10 bases from J, the gap between germline ends came to 20 bases. This CDR3 is 17 amino acids long. The germline V gene has CDR1 SGHRS and CDR2 YFSETQ. The CDR3: CASSLDHRASSGSPLHF. As DNA, the CDR3 is TGCGCCAGCAGCTTGGATCACAGGGCTTCCTCGGGGTCACCCCTCCACTTT.

This clonotype was picked up many times. The chain employs TRBV7-9 and TRBJ1-2; tentatively, D is TRBD1 (5 bases). Trimming shortened V by 1 base and J by 8 bases, and 8 bases separated the two germline ends. The germline gives CDR1 SEHNR, CDR2 FQNEAQ (reference sequence). The length of the CDR3 is 12 residues. The CDR3 spells CASSLVGGGYTF. CDR3 DNA sequence: TGTGCCAGCAGCTTAGTCGGGGGAGGCTACACCTTC.

This clonotype has ten or more counts. The chain employs TRBV7-2 and TRBJ1-2; D might be TRBD1 (5 bases). The CDR3 extends over 13 amino acids. CDR1 is SGHTA, CDR2 FQGNSA, per germline. V lost 1 base, J lost 10 bases, and 13 bases lay in between. Here the CDR3 reads CASSLEAGRDYTF. CDR3 nucleotides: TGTGCCAGCAGCTTAGAGGCAGGGCGTGACTACACCTTC.

The genes are TRBV20-1 and TRBJ2-7, with 8 positions matching TRBD2. J lost 6 bases, V lost 5 bases, and 9 bases had no gene match. The germline V gene encodes CDR1 DFQATT and CDR2 SNEGSKA (reference sequence). There are 13 residues in the CDR3. CDR3 sequence (DNA): TGCAGTGCTTCCACTAGCGGTCTAATCGAGCAGTACTTC. This sequence encodes CSASTSGLIEQYF.

The rearrangement links TRBV7-9 to TRBJ2-2; 7 bases match TRBD1. V dropped 5 bases and J dropped 5; count of bases not matched to a gene: 11. This CDR3 contains 16 residues. CDR1 is SEHNR and CDR2 is FQNEAQ in the germline V gene (reference sequence). The CDR3 DNA sequence: TGTGCCAGCAGCATTTTGACAGGGTTAGGGACCGGGGAGCTGTTTTTT. It codes for CASSILTGLGTGELFF.

This clonotype showed up many times. This chain joins TRBV2 and TRBJ1-2, with unresolved D. The V end was cut by 9 bases, the J end by 0 bases, with 17 bases between. The CDR3 has 15 residues. Looked up from germline, CDR1 is SNHLY and CDR2 is FYNNEI. CDR3 coding DNA: TGTGCCAGTCCTATGGAGGGAGCCCCTAACTATGGCTACACCTTC. Protein sequence: CASPMEGAPNYGYTF. The full variable domain, with the rest looked up from reference TRBV2 and TRBJ1-2, is EPEVTQTPSHQVTQMGQEVILRCVPISNHLYFYWYRQILGQKVEFLVSFYNNEISEKSEIFDDQFSVERPDGSNFTLKIRSTKLEDSAMYFCASPMEGAPNYGYTFGSGTRLTVV.